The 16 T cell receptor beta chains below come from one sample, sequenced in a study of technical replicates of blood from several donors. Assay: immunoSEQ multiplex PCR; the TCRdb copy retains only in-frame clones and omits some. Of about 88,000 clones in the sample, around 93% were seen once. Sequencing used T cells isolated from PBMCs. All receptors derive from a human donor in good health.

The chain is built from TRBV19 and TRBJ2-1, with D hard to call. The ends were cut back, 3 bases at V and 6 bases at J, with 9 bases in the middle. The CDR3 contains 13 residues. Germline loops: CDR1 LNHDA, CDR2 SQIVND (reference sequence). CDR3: CASSIQASNEQFF. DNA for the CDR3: TGTGCCAGTAGTATTCAGGCCAGCAATGAGCAGTTCTTC.

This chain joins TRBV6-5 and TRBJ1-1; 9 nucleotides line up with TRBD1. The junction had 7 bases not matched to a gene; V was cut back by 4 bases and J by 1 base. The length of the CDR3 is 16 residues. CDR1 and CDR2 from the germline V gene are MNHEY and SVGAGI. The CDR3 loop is CASSFRPGQGNTEAFF. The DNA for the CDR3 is TGTGCCAGCAGTTTTCGGCCGGGACAGGGGAACACTGAAGCTTTCTTT.

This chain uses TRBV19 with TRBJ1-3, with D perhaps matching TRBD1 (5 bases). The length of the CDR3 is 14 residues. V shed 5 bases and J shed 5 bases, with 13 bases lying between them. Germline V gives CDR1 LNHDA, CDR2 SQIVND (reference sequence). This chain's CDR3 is CASSWGEGRNTIYF. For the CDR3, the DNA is TGTGCCAGTAGTTGGGGGGAAGGTCGAAACACCATATATTTT.

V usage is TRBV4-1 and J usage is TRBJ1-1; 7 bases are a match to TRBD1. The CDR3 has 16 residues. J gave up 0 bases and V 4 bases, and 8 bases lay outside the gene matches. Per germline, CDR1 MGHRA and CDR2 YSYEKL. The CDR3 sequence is CASSPQGGPMNTEAFF. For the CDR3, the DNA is TGCGCCAGCAGCCCCCAGGGGGGCCCCATGAACACTGAAGCTTTCTTT.

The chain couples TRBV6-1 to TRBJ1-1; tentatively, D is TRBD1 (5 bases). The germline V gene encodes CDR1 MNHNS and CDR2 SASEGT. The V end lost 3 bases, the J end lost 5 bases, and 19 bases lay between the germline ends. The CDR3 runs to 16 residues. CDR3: CASSDLPRATETEAFF. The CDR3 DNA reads TGTGCCAGCAGTGATTTGCCCCGAGCGACAGAAACTGAAGCTTTCTTT.

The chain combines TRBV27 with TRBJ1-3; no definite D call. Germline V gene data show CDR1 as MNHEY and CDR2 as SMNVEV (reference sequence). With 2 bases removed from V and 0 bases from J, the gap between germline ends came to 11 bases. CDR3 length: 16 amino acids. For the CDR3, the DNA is TGTGCCAGCAGTTTAGGCATTCCGCACTCTGGAAACACCATATATTTT. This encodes CASSLGIPHSGNTIYF.

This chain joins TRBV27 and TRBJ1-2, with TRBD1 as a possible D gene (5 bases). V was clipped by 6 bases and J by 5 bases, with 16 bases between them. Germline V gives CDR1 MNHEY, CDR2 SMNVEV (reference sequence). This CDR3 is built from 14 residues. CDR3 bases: TGTGCCAGCAGACCATCGACAGAAAATTATGGCTACACCTTC. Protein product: CASRPSTENYGYTF.

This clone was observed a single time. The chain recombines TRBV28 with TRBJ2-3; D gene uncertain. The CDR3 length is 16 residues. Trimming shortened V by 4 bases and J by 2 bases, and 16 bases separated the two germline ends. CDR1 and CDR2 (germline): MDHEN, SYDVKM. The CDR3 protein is CASSSPGQKVTDTQYF. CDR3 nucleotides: TGTGCCAGCAGTTCCCCTGGGCAGAAAGTCACAGATACGCAGTATTTT.

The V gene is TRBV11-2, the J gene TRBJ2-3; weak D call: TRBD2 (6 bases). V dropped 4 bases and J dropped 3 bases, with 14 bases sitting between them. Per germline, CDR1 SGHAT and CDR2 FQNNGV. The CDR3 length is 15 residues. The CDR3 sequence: CASSSGTPLTDTQYF. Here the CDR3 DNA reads TGTGCCAGCAGCTCAGGGACTCCTTTAACAGATACGCAGTATTTT.

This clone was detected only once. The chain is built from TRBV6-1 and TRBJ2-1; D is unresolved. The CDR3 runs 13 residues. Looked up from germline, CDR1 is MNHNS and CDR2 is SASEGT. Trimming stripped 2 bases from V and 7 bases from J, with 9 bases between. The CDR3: CASSENQENEQFF. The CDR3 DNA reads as TGTGCCAGCAGTGAAAACCAGGAAAATGAGCAGTTCTTC.

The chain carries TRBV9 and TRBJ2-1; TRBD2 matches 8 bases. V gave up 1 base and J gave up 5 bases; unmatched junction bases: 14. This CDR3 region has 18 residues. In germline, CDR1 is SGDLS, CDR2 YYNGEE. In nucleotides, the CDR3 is TGTGCCAGCAGCGTAACCCGTCGCGGGGGGCCACAGAACAATGAGCAGTTCTTC. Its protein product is CASSVTRRGGPQNNEQFF.

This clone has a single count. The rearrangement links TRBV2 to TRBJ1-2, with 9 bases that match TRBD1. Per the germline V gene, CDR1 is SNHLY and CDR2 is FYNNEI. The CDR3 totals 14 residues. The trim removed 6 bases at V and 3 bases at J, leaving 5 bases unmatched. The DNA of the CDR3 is TGTGCCAGCAGGATAACAGGGGGCGACTATGGCTACACCTTC. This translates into CASRITGGDYGYTF.

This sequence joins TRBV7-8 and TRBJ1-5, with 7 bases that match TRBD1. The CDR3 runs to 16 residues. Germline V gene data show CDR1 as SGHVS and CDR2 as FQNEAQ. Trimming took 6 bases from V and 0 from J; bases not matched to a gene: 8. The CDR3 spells CASSQQGSDSNQPQHF. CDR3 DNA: TGTGCCAGCAGTCAACAGGGGTCGGATAGCAATCAGCCCCAGCATTTT.

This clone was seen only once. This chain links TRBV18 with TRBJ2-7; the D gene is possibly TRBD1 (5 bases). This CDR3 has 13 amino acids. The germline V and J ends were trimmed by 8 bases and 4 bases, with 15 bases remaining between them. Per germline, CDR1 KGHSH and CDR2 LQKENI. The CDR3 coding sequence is TGTGCCAGCACAGTAGGGGTCTCTTACGAGCAGTACTTC. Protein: CASTVGVSYEQYF. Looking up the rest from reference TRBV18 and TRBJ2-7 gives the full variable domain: NAGVMQNPRHLVRRRGQEARLRCSPMKGHSHVYWYRQLPEEGLKFMVYLQKENIIDESGMPKERFSAEFPKEGPSILRIQQVVRGDSAAYFCASTVGVSYEQYFGPGTRLTVT.

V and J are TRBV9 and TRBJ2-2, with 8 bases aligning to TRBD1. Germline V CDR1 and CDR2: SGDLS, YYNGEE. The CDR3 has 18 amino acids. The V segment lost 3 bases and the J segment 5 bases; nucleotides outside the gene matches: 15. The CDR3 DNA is TGTGCCAGCAGCGAGCGGAAGCGACAGGGGTATATGACCGGGGAGCTGTTTTTT. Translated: CASSERKRQGYMTGELFF. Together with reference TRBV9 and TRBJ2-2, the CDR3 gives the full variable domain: DSGVTQTPKHLITATGQRVTLRCSPRSGDLSVYWYQQSLDQGLQFLIQYYNGEERAKGNILERFSAQQFPDLHSELNLSSLELGDSALYFCASSERKRQGYMTGELFFGEGSRLTVL.

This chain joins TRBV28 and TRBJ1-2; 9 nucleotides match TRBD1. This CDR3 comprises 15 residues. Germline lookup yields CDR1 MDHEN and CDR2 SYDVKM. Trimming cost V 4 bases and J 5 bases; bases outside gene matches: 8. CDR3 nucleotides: TGTGCCAGCAGTTGGGAGGGACAGGGCGTTTATGGCTACACCTTC. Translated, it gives CASSWEGQGVYGYTF.